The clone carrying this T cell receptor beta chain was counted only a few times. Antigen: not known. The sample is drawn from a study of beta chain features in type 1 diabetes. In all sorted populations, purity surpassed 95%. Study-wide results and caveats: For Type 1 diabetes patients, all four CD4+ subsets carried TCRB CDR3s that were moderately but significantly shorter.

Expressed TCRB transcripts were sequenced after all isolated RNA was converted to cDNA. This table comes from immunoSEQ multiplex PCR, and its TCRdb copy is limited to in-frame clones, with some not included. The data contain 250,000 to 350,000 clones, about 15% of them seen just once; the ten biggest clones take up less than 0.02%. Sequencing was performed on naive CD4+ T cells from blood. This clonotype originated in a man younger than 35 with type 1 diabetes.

CDR3 sequence: CASSQGASENLYEQYF. The CDR3 coding sequence is TGTGCCAGCAGCCAAGGCGCGAGCGAGAATCTCTACGAGCAGTACTTC. This chain uses TRBV4-2 with TRBJ2-7; D remains unclear. The CDR3 has 16 residues. V lost 1 base and J 3 bases, leaving 16 bases between the germline ends. CDR1 LGHNA and CDR2 YNFKEQ come from the germline V gene.